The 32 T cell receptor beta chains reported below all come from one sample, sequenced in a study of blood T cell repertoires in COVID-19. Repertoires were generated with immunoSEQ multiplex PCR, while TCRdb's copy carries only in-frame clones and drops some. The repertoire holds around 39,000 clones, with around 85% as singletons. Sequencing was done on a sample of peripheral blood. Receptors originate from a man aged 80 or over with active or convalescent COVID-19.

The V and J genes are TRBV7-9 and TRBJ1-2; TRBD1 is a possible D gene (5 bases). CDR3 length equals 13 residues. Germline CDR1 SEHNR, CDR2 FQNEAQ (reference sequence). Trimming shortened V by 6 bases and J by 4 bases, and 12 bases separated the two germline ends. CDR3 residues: CASRLDSPYGYTF. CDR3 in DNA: TGTGCCAGCAGACTCGACAGCCCCTATGGCTACACCTTC.

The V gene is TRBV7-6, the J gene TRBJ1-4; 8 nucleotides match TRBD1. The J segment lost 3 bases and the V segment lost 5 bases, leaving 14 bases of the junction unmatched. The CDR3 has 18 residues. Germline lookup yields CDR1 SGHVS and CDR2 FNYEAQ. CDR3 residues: CASSGEQGARLSNEKLFF. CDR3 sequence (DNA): TGTGCCAGCAGCGGAGAGCAGGGGGCGCGATTATCTAATGAAAAACTGTTTTTT.

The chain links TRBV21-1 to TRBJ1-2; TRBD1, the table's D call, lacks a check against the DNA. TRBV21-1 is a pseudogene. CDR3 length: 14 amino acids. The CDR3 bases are TGTGCCAGCAGCAAAAAAAGGGGGCGCTTGGTCTACACCTTC. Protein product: CASSKKRGRLVYTF.

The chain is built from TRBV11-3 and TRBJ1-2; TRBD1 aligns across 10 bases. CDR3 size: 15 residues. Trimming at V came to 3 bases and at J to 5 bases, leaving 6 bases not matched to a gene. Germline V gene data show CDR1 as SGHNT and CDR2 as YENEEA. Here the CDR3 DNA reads TGTGCCAGCAGCTTTACCGGGACAGGGGATTATGGCTACACCTTC. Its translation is CASSFTGTGDYGYTF. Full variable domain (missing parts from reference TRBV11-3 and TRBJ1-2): EAGVVQSPRYKIIEKKQPVAFWCNPISGHNTLYWYLQNLGQGPELLIRYENEEAVDDSQLPKDRFSAERLKGVDSTLKIQPAELGDSAVYLCASSFTGTGDYGYTFGSGTRLTVV.

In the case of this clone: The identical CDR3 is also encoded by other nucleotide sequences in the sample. CDR3 protein: CASSRPYNEQFF. CDR3 bases: TGTGCCAGCAGCCGACCTTACAATGAGCAGTTCTTC. The chain carries TRBV6-6 and TRBJ2-1; D is undetermined. The germline gives CDR1 MNHNY, CDR2 SVGAGI (reference sequence). This CDR3 is 12 amino acids long. Trimming left V 6 bases short and J 4 bases short, with 7 bases between.

The CDR3 sequence is CASSLGGLAGGTDTQYF. The CDR3 DNA sequence: TGCGCCAGCAGCCTCGGTGGACTAGCGGGGGGGACAGATACGCAGTATTTT. The J gene is TRBJ2-3, the V gene TRBV4-1, with 15 bases aligning to TRBD2. V lost 4 bases, J lost 3 bases, and 5 bases stayed unmatched. The CDR3 extends over 17 amino acids. CDR1 is MGHRA, CDR2 YSYEKL, per germline.

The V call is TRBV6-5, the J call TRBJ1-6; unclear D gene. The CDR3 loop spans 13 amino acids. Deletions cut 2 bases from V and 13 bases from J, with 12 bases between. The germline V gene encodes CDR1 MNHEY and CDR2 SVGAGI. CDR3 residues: CASSYNSQAPLHF. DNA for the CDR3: TGTGCCAGCAGTTACAATTCCCAGGCGCCCCTCCACTTT.

CDR3 protein: CAISGQGASYGYTF. CDR3 nucleotides: TGTGCCATCAGTGGACAGGGGGCTAGTTATGGCTACACCTTC. This rearrangement joins TRBV10-3 to TRBJ1-2; 10 positions match TRBD1. J was trimmed by 5 bases and V by 4 bases; bases with no gene match: 4. Looked up from germline, CDR1 is ENHRY and CDR2 is SYGVKD. The CDR3 length is 14 residues.

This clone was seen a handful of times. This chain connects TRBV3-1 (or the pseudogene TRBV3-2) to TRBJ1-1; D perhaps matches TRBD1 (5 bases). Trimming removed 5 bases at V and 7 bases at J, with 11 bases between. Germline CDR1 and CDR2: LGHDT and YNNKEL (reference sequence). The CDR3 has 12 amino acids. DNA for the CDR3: TGTGCCAGCAGCGGACCAGGGTATGAAGCTTTCTTT. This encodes CASSGPGYEAFF.

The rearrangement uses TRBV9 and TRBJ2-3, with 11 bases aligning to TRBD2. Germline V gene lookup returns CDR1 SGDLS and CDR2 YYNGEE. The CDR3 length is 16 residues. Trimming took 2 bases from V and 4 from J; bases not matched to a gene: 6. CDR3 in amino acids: CASSVGTTSGADTQYF. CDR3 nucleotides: TGTGCCAGCAGCGTGGGTACGACTAGCGGGGCAGATACGCAGTATTTT.

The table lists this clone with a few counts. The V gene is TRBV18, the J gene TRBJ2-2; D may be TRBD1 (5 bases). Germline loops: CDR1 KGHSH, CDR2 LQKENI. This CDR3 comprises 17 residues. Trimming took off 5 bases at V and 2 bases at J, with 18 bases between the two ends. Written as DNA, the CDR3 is TGTGCCAGCTCAGCGGCCTTAGGGGTCCTCAACACCGGGGAGCTGTTTTTT. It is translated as CASSAALGVLNTGELFF.

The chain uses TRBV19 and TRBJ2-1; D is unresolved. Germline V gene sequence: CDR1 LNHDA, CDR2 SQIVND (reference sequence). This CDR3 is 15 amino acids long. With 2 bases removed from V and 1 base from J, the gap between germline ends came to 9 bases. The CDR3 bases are TGTGCCAGTAGTATAAGTCCGAGATCCTACAATGAGCAGTTCTTC. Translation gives CASSISPRSYNEQFF.

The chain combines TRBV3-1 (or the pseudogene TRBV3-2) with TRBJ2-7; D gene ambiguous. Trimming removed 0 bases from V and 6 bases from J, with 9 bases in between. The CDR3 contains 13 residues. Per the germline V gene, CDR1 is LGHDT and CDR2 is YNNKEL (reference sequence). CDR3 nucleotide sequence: TGTGCCAGCAGCCAAGATAAGTTGAGCGAGCAGTACTTC. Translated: CASSQDKLSEQYF.

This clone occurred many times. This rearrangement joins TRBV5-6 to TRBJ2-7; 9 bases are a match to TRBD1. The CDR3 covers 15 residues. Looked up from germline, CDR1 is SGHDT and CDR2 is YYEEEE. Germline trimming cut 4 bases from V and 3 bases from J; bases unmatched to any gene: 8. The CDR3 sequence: CASSARQGVFYEQYF. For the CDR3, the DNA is TGTGCCAGCAGCGCCCGACAGGGGGTGTTCTACGAGCAGTACTTC.

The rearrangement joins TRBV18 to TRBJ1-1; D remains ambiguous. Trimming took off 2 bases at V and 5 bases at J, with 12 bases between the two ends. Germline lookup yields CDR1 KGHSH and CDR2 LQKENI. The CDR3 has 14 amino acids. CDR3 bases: TGTGCCAGCTCACCAGGTCTCAGTTGGACTGAAGCTTTCTTT. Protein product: CASSPGLSWTEAFF. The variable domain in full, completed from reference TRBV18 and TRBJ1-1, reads NAGVMQNPRHLVRRRGQEARLRCSPMKGHSHVYWYRQLPEEGLKFMVYLQKENIIDESGMPKERFSAEFPKEGPSILRIQQVVRGDSAAYFCASSPGLSWTEAFFGQGTRLTVV.

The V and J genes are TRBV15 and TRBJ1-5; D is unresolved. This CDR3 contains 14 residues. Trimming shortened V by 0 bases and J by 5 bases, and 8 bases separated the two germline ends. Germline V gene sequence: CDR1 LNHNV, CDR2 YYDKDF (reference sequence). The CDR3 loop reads CATSREGSYQPQHF. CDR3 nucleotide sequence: TGTGCCACCAGCAGAGAAGGGAGCTATCAGCCCCAGCATTTT.

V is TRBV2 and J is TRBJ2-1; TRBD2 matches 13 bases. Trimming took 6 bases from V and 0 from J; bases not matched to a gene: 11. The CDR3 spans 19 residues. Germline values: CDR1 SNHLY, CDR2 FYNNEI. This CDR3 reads CASRETSGGLYSSYNEQFF. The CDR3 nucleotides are TGTGCCAGCAGGGAGACTAGCGGGGGGCTGTATAGCTCCTACAATGAGCAGTTCTTC.

The CDR3 DNA reads as TGTGCCAGCAGCTTTCCAGGGCCTGTCAATGGCTACACCTTC. Its protein is CASSFPGPVNGYTF. The chain couples TRBV5-4 to TRBJ1-2, with D tentatively TRBD1 (5 bases). The V end lost 2 bases, the J end lost 6 bases, and 14 bases lay between the germline ends. The CDR3 is 14 residues long. Germline-derived CDR1 and CDR2 are SGHNT and YYREEE (reference sequence).

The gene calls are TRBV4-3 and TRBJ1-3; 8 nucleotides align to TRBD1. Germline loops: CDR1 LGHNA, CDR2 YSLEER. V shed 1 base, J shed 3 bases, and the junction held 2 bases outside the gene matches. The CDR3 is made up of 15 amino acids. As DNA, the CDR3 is TGCGCCAGCAGCCAAGCAGGGGGCGTTGGAAACACCATATATTTT. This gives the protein CASSQAGGVGNTIYF.

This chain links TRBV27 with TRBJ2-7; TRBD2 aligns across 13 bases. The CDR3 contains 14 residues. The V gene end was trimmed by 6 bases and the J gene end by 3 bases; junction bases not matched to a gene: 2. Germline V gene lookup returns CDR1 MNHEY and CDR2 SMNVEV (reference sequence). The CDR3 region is CASRGTSGIYEQYF. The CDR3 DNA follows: TGTGCCAGCAGAGGGACTAGCGGGATCTACGAGCAGTACTTC.

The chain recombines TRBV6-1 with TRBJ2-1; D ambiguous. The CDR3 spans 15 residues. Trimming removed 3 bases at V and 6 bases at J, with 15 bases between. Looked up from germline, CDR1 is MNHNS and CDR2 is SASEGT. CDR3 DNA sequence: TGTGCCAGCAGTGACGAGATTTTATTAAGCAATGAGCAGTTCTTC. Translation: CASSDEILLSNEQFF.

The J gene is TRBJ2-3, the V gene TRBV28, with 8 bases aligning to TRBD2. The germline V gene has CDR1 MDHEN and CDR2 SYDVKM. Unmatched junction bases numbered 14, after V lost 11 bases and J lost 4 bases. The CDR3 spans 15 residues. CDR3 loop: CAHFGAGEGSDTQYF. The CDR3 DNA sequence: TGTGCCCACTTTGGAGCGGGAGAGGGGTCAGATACGCAGTATTTT.

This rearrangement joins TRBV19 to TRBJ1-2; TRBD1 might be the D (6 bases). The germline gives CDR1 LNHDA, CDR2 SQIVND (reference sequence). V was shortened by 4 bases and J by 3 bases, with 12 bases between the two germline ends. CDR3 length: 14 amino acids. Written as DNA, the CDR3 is TGTGCCAGTAGTACCTGGACAGCAGACTATGGCTACACCTTC. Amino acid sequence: CASSTWTADYGYTF.

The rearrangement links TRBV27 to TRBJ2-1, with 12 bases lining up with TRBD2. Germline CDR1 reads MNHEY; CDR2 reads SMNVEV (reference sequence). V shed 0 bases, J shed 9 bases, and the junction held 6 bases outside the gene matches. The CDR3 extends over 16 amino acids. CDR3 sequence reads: CASSLSLLAGGREQFF. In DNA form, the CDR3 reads TGTGCCAGCAGTTTATCTCTACTAGCGGGGGGTCGTGAGCAGTTCTTC.

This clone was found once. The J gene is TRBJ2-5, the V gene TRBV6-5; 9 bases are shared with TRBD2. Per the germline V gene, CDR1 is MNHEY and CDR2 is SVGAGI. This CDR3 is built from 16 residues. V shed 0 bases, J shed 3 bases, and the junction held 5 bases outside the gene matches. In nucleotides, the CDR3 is TGTGCCAGCAGTTACTCTCTTAGCGGGAGTAAAGAGACCCAGTACTTC. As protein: CASSYSLSGSKETQYF.

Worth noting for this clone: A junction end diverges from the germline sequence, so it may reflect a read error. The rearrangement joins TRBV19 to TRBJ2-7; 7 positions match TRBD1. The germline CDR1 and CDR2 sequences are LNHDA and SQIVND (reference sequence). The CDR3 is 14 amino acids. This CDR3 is CASSIGQGPYEQCF. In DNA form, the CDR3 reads TGTGCCAGTAGTATAGGACAGGGCCCCTACGAGCAGTGCTTC.

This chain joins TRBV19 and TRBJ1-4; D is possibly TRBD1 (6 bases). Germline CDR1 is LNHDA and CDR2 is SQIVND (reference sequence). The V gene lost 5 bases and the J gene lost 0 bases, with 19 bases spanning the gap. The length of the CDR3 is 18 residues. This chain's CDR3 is CASSPRGGRWATNEKLFF. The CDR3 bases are TGTGCCAGTAGTCCCCGTGGGGGCCGATGGGCAACTAATGAAAAACTGTTTTTT.

The CDR3 sequence: CASSPVGVQGSNQPQHF. The CDR3 bases are TGTGCCAGTAGCCCCGTCGGGGTACAGGGAAGCAATCAGCCCCAGCATTTT. The chain couples TRBV19 to TRBJ1-5; tentatively, D is TRBD1 (6 bases). From germline, CDR1 is LNHDA and CDR2 SQIVND (reference sequence). The germline V and J ends were trimmed by 6 bases and 1 base, with 19 bases remaining between them. This CDR3 region has 17 residues.

CDR3 residues: CASRFTGTGNEKLFF. CDR3 nucleotide sequence: TGTGCCAGCAGATTTACAGGGACAGGGAATGAAAAACTGTTTTTT. The chain is built from TRBV5-5 and TRBJ1-4; 9 positions match TRBD1. The V gene's germline CDR1 is SGHKS and CDR2 YYEKEE (reference sequence). J gave up 5 bases and V 5 bases, and 7 bases lay outside the gene matches. This CDR3 comprises 15 residues. Full variable domain (remainder filled in from reference TRBV5-5 and TRBJ1-4): DAGVTQSPTHLIKTRGQQVTLRCSPISGHKSVSWYQQVLGQGPQFIFQYYEKEERGRGNFPDRFSARQFPNYSSELNVNALLLGDSALYLCASRFTGTGNEKLFFGSGTQLSVL.

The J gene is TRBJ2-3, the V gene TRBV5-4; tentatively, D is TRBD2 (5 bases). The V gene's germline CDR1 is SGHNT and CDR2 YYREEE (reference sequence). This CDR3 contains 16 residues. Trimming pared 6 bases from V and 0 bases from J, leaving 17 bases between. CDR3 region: CASTPGAGPSTDTQYF. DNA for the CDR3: TGTGCCAGCACCCCGGGCGCGGGCCCGAGCACAGATACGCAGTATTTT. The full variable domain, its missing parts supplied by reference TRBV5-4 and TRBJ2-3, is ETGVTQSPTHLIKTRGQQVTLRCSSQSGHNTVSWYQQALGQGPQFIFQYYREEENGRGNFPPRFSGLQFPNYSSELNVNALELDDSALYLCASTPGAGPSTDTQYFGPGTRLTVL.

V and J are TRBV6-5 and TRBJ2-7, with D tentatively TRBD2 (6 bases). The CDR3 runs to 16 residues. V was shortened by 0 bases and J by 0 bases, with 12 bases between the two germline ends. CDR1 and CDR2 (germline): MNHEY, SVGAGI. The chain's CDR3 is CASSYSSLGSSYEQYF. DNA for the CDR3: TGTGCCAGCAGTTACTCGAGCCTCGGGAGCTCCTACGAGCAGTACTTC.

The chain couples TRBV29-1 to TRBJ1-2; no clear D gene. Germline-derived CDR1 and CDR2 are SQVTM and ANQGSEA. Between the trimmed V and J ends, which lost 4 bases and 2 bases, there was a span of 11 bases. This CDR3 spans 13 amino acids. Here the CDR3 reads CSVGEGINYGYTF. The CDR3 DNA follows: TGCAGCGTTGGGGAGGGAATCAACTATGGCTACACCTTC.